These T cell receptor beta chains were read from a single sample in a study of blood T cell repertoires in COVID-19. Profiled with immunoSEQ multiplex PCR; TCRdb holds only in-frame clones, not every one. The sample lists roughly 150,000 clones; over 80% were seen once. Input material: PBMCs or T cells enriched from blood (not recorded which). These receptor sequences come from a man aged 65 to 85 who had been exposed to COVID-19. The CDR3 runs from the conserved cysteine through the conserved F or W. A D gene is named only where the DNA matches it firmly. Clone size appears in some rows only: once, few, many, or a class for an expanded clone.

TRBV6-5	-	14	-	TRBJ1-5	CASNPGLSNQPQHF	TGTGCCTCAAATCCGGGTCTTAGCAATCAGCCCCAGCATTTT
TRBV7-2	TRBD1	17	-	TRBJ1-4	CASSLGSTGGQGEKLFF	TGTGCCAGCAGCTTAGGTTCCACAGGGGGCCAGGGAGAAAAACTGTTTTTT
TRBV4-3	-	15	-	TRBJ2-7	CASSQTLSSSYEQYF	TGCGCCAGCAGCCAGACCCTCTCTAGCTCCTACGAGCAGTACTTC
TRBV7-2	TRBD2	16	-	TRBJ2-2	CASSSSGLAGTGELFF	TGTGCCAGCAGCTCTAGCGGCCTAGCCGGGACCGGGGAGCTGTTTTTT
TRBV6-1	-	14	-	TRBJ1-4	CASSEWQANEKLFF	TGTGCCAGCAGTGAATGGCAGGCTAATGAAAAACTGTTTTTT
TRBV9	TRBD2	16	-	TRBJ2-1	CASSVGPGGSYNEQFF	TGTGCCAGCAGCGTAGGTCCTGGCGGGAGCTACAATGAGCAGTTCTTC
TRBV27	TRBD1	17	-	TRBJ1-5	CASSQRTGQFGNQPQHF	TGTGCCAGCAGTCAGCGAACGGGACAGTTCGGCAATCAGCCCCAGCATTTT
TRBV7-2	-	15	-	TRBJ1-2	CASSYGIKNNYGYTF	TGTGCCAGCAGCTACGGGATCAAGAATAACTATGGCTACACCTTC
TRBV12-5	TRBD2	15	once	TRBJ2-3	CASGRRTSGTDTQYF	TGTGCTAGTGGCCGTAGGACTAGCGGCACAGATACGCAGTATTTT
TRBV28	-	18	-	TRBJ2-3	CASSLITRTVLRTDTQYF	TGTGCCAGCAGTTTAATAACCCGGACAGTCCTGCGGACAGATACGCAGTATTTT
TRBV2	-	17	-	TRBJ2-1	CASTKQATAPRANEQFF	TGTGCCAGCACGAAACAGGCGACAGCCCCCAGGGCCAATGAGCAGTTCTTC
TRBV11-3	TRBD1	14	-	TRBJ2-3	CASSKQGSTDTQYF	TGTGCCAGCAGCAAACAGGGGAGCACAGATACGCAGTATTTT
TRBV9	TRBD1	14	-	TRBJ2-1	CASSPETGVNEQFF	TGTGCCAGCAGCCCTGAGACAGGGGTTAATGAGCAGTTCTTC